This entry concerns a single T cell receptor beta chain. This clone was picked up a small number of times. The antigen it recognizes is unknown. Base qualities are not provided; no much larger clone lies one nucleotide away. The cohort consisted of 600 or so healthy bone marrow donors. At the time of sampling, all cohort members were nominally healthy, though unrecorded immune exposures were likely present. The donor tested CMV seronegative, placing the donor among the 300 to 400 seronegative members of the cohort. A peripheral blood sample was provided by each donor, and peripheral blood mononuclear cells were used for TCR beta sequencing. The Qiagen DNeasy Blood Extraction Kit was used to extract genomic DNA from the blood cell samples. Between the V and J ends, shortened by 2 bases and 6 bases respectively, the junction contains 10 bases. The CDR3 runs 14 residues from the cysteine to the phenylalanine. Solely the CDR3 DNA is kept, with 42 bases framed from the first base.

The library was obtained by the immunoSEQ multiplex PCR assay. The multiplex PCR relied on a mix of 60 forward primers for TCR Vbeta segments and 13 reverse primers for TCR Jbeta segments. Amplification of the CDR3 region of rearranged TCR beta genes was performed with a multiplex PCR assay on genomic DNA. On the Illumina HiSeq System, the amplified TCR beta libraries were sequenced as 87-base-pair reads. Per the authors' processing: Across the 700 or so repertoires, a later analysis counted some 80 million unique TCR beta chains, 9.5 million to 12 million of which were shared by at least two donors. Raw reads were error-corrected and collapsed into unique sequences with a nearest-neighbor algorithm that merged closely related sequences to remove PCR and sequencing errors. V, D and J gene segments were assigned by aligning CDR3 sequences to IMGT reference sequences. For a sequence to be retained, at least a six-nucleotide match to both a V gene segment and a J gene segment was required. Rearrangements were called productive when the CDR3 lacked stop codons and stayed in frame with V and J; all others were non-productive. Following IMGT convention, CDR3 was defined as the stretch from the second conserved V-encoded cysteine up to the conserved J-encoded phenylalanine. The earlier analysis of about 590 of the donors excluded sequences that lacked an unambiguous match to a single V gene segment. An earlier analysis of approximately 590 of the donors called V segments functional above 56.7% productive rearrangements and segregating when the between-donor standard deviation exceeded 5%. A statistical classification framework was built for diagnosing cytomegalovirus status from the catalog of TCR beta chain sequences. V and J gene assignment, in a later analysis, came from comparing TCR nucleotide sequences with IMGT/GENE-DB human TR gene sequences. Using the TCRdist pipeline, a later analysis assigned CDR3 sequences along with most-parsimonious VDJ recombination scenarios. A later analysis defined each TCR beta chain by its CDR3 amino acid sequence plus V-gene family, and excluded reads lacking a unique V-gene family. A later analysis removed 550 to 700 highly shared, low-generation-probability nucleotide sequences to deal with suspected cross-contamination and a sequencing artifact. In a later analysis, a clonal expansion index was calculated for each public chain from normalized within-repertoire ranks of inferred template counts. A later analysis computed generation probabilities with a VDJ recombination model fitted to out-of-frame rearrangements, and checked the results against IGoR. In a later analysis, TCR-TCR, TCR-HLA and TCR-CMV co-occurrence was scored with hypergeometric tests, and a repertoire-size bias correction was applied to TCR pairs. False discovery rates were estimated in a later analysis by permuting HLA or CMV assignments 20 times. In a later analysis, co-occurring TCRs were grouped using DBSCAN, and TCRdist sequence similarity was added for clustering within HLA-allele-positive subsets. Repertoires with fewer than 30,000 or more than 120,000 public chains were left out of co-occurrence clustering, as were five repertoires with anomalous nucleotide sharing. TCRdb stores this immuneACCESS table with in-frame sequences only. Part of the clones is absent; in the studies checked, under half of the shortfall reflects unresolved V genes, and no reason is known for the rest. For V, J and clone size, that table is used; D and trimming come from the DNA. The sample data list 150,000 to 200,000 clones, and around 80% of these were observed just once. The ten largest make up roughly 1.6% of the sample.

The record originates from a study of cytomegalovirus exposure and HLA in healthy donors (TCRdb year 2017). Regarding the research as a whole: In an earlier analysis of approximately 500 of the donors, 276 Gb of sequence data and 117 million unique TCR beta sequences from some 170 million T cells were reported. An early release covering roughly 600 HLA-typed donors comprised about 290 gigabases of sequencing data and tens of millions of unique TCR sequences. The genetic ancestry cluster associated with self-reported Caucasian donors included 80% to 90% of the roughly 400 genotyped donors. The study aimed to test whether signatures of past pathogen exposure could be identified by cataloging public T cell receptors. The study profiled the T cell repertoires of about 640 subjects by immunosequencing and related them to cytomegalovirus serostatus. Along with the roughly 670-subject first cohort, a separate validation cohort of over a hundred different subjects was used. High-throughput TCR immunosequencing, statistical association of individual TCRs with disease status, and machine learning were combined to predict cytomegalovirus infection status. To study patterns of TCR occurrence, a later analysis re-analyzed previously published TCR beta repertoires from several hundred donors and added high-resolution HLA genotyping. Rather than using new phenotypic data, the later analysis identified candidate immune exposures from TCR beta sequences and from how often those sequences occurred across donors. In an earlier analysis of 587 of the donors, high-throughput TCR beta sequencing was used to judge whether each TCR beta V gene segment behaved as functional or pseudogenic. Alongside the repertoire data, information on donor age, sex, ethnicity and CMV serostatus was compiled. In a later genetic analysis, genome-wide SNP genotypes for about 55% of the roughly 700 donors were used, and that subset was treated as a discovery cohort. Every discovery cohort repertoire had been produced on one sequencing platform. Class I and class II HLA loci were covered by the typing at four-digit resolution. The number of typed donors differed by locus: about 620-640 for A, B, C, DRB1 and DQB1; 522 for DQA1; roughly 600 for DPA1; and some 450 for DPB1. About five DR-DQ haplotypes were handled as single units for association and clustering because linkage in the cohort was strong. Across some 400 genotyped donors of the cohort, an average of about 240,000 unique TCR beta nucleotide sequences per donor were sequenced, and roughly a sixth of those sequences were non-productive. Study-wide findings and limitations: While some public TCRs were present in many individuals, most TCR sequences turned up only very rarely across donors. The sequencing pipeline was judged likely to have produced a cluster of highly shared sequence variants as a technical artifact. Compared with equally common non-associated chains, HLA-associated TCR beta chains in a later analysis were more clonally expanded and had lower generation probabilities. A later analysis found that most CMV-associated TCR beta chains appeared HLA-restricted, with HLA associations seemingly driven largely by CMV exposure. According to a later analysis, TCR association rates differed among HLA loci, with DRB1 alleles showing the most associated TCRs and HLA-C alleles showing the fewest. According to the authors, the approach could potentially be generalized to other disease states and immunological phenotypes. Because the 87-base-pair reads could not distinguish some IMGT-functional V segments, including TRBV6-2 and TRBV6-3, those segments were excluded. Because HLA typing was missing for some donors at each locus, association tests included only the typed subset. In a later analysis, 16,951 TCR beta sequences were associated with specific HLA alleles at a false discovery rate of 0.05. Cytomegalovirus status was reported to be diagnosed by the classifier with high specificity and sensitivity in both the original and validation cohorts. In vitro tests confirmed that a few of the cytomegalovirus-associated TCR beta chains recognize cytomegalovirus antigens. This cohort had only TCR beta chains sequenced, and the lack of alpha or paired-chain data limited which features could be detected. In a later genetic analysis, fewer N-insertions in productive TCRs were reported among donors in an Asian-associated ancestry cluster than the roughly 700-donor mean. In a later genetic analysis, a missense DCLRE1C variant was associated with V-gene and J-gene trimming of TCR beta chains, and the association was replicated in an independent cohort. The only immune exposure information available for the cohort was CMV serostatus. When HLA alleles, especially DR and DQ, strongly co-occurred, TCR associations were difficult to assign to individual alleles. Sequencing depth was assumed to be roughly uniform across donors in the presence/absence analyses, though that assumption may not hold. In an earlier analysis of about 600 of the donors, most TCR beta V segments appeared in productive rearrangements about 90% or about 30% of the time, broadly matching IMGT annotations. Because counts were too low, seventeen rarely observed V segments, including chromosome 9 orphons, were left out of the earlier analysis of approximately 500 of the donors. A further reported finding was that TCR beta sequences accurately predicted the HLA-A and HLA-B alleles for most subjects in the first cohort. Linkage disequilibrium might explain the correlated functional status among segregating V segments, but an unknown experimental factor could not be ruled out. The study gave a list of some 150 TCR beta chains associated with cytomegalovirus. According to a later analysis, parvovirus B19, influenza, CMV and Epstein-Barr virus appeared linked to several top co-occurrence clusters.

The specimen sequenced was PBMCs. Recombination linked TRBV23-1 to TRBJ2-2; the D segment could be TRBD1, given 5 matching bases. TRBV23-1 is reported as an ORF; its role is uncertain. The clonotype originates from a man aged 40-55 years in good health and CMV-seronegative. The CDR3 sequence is CASSQRQSPGELFF. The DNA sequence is TGCGCCAGCAGTCAACGACAGTCTCCCGGGGAGCTGTTTTTT.